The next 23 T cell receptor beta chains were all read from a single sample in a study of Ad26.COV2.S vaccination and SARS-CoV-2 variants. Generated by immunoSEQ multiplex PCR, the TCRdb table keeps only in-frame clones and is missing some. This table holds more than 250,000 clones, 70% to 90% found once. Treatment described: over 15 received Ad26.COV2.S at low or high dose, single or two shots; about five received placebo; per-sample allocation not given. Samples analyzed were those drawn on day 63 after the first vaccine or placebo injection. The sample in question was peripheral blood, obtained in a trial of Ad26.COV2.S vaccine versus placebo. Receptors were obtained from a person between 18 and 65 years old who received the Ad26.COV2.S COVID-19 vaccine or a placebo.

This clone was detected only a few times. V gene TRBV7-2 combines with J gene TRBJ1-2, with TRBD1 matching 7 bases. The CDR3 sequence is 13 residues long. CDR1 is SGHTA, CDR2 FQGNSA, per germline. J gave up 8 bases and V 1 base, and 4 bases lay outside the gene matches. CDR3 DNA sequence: TGTGCCAGCAGCTTAGGCCAGGACAGGGGCTACACCTTC. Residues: CASSLGQDRGYTF.

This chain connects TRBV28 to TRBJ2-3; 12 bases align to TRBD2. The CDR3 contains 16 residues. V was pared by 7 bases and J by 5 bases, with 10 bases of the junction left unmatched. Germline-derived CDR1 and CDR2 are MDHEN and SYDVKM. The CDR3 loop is CASTSPRLAGVDTQYF. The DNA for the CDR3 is TGTGCCAGCACCTCACCCCGACTAGCGGGAGTAGATACGCAGTATTTT.

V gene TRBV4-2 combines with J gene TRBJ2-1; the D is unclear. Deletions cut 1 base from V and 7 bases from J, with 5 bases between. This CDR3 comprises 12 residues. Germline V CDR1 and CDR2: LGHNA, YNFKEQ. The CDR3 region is CASSQAQNEQFF. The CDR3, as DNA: TGTGCCAGCAGCCAAGCCCAGAATGAGCAGTTCTTC.

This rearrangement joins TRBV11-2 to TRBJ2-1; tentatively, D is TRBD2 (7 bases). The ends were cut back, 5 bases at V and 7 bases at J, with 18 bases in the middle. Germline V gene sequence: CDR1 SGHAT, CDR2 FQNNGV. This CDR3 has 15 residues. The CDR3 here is CASSTPQGRVNEQFF. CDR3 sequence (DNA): TGTGCCAGCAGCACCCCGCAGGGGAGGGTTAATGAGCAGTTCTTC.

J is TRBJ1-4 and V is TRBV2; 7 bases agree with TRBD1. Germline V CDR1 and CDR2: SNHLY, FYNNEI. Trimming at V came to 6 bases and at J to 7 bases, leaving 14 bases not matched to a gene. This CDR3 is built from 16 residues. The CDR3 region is CASSPEEGAYFEKLFF. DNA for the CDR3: TGTGCCAGCAGCCCAGAGGAGGGGGCTTATTTTGAAAAACTGTTTTTT.

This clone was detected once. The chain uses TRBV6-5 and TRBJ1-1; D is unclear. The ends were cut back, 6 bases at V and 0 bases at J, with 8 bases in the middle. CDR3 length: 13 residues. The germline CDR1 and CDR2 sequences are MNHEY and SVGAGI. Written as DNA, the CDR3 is TGTGCCAGCAGCGCACAGATGAACACTGAAGCTTTCTTT. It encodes CASSAQMNTEAFF.

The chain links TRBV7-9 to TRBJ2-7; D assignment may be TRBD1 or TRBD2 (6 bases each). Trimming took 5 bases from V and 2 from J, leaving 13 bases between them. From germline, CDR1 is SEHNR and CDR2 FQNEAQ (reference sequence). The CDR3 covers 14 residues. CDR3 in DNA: TGTGCCAGCAGCGAGGGGGGCCGGCCCTACGAGCAGTACTTC. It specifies CASSEGGRPYEQYF.

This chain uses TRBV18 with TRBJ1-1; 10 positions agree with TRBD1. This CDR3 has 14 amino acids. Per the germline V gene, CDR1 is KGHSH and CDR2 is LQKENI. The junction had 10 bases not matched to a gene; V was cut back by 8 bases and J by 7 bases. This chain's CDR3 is CASRLGQGDFEAFF. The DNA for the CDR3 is TGTGCCAGCCGCCTTGGACAGGGGGATTTTGAAGCTTTCTTT.

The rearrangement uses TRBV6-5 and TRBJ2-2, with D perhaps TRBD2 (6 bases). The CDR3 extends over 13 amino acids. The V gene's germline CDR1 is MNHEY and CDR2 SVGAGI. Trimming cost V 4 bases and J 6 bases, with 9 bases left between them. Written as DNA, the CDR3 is TGTGCCAGCAGTTCCAGGGACTCCGGGGAGCTGTTTTTT. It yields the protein CASSSRDSGELFF.

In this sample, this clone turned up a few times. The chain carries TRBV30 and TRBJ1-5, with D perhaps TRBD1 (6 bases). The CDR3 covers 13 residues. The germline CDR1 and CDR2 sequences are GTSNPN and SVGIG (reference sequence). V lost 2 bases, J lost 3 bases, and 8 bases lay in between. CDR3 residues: CAWSYRDNQPQHF. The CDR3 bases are TGTGCCTGGAGTTACAGGGACAATCAGCCCCAGCATTTT.

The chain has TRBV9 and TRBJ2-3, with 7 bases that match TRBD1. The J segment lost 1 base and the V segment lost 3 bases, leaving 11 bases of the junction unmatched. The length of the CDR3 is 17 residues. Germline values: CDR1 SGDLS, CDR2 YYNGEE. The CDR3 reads CASSGKGGPIRTDTQYF. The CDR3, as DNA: TGTGCCAGCAGCGGAAAAGGGGGCCCCATACGCACAGATACGCAGTATTTT.

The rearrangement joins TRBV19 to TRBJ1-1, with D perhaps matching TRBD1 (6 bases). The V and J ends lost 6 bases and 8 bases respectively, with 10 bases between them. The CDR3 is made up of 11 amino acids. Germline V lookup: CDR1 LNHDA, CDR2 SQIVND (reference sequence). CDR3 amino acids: CASRTGSEAFF. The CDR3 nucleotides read TGTGCCAGTAGGACAGGTTCCGAAGCTTTCTTT.

The CDR3 here is CASGLSAGTGNSPLHF. CDR3 sequence (DNA): TGTGCTAGTGGTTTAAGCGCCGGGACAGGAAATTCACCCCTCCACTTT. The chain carries TRBV12-5 and TRBJ1-6, with 8 bases fitting TRBD1. The CDR3 totals 16 residues. Per the germline V gene, CDR1 is LGHNT and CDR2 is FRNRAP. The V and J ends lost 3 bases and 7 bases, in that order; junction bases with no gene match: 8.

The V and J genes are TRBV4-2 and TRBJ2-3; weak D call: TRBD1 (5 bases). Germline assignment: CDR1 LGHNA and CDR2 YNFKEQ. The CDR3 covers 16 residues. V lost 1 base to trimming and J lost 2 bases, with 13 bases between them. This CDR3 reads CASSQGGRINTDTQYF. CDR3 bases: TGTGCCAGCAGCCAAGGGGGCAGAATAAACACAGATACGCAGTATTTT.

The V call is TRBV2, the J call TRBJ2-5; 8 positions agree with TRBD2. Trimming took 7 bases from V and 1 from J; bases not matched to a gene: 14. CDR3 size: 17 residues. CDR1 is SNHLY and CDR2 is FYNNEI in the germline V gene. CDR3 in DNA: TGTGCCAGCAAGCGGCCGTGGGGTAGCGGGGCCCAAGAGACCCAGTACTTC. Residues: CASKRPWGSGAQETQYF. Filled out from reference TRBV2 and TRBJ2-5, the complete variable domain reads EPEVTQTPSHQVTQMGQEVILRCVPISNHLYFYWYRQILGQKVEFLVSFYNNEISEKSEIFDDQFSVERPDGSNFTLKIRSTKLEDSAMYFCASKRPWGSGAQETQYFGPGTRLLVL.

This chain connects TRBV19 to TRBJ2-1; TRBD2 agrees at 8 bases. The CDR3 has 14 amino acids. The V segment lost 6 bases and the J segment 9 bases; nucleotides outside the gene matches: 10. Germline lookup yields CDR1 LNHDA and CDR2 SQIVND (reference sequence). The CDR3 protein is CASREVAGSGEQFF. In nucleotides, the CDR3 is TGTGCCAGTAGGGAGGTAGCGGGATCGGGTGAGCAGTTCTTC. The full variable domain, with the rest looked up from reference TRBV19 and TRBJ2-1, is DGGITQSPKYLFRKEGQNVTLSCEQNLNHDAMYWYRQDPGQGLRLIYYSQIVNDFQKGDIAEGYSVSREKKESFPLTVTSAQKNPTAFYLCASREVAGSGEQFFGPGTRLTVL.

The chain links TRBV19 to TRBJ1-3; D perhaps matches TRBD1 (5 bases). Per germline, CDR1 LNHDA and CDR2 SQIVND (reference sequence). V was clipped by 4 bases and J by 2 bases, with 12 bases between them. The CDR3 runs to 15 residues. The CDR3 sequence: CASSNRQRAGNTIYF. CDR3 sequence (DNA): TGTGCCAGTAGTAACCGACAGCGAGCTGGAAACACCATATATTTT.

This chain's CDR3 is CASSKGQPELGNTIYF. The CDR3 DNA follows: TGTGCCAGCAGCAAGGGACAGCCGGAGCTTGGAAACACCATATATTTT. This sequence joins TRBV11-3 and TRBJ1-3, with 7 bases that match TRBD1. V was pared by 5 bases and J by 3 bases, with 10 bases of the junction left unmatched. CDR1 and CDR2 from the germline V gene are SGHNT and YENEEA. There are 16 residues in the CDR3.

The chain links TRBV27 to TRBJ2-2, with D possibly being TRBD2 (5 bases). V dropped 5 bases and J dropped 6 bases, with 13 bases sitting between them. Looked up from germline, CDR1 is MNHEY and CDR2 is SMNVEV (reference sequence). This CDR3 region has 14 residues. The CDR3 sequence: CASSPDYSSGELFF. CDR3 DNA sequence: TGTGCCAGCAGTCCAGACTATTCCTCCGGGGAGCTGTTTTTT.

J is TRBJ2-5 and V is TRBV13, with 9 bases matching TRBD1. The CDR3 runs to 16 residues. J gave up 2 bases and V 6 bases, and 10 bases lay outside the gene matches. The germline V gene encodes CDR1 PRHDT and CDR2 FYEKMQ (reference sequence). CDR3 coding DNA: TGTGCCAGCAGAACCCGACAGGGGGGACTACAAGAGACCCAGTACTTC. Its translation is CASRTRQGGLQETQYF.

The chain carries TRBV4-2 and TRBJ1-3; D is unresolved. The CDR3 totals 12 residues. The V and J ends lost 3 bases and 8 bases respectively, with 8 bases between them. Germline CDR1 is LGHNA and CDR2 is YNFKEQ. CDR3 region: CASSHPEDTIYF. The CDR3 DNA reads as TGTGCCAGCAGCCACCCCGAGGACACCATATATTTT.

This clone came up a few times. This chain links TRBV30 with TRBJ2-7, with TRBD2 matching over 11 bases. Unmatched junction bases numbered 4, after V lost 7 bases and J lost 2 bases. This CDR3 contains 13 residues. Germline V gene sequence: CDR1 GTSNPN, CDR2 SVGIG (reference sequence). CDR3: CAFDSGRAYEQYF. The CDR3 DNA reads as TGTGCCTTCGATAGCGGGAGGGCCTACGAGCAGTACTTC.

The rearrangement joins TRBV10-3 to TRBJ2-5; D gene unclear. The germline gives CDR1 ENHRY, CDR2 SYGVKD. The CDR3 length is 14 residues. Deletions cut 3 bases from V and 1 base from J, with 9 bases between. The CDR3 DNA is TGTGCCATCAGTGATAAGGGATCCCAAGAGACCCAGTACTTC. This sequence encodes CAISDKGSQETQYF.